Below, one TCR beta chain is given with its context. This clonotype was observed a single time. This receptor's antigen is unknown. Base qualities are not provided; no much larger clone lies one nucleotide away. On its own, one read is weak support. The data were obtained in a study of CD8+CD57+ T cells in acquired aplastic anemia (dated by TCRdb to between 2018 and 2020). Looking at the study overall: On average, sorted CD4+ and CD8+ cells yielded about 3 ug of extracted DNA, with a range of about 0.17 to 27.4 ug. CD8+CD57+ expansion was defined as frequency above the mean frequency observed in healthy subjects. Overall study outcomes, separate from this receptor: Nearly 30 CD8+ CDR3 sequences were found in both patients and controls but appeared to be highly expressed in patients and within the immunodominant clones of the patients. Between patients and healthy controls, no significant difference in CD8+ Simpson's diversity was found (P=0.060).

V lost 0 bases and J lost 1 base; the stretch between them is 8 bases long. Based on the germline V gene, the CDR1 and CDR2 sequences are SNHLY and FYNNEI. The CDR3 spans 15 residues, from the cysteine through the phenylalanine. This entry keeps only the CDR3 DNA: 45 bases, framed from base 1. The patients picked for sequencing were ones in whom flow cytometry had shown an expansion of CD8+CD57+ cells. Every patient had severe acquired aplastic anemia, diagnosed using the International Study of Aplastic Anemia and Agranulocytosis and Camitta criteria. No therapy had been received by the patients at the time of blood sampling. In the study, sorted CD4+ and CD8+ blood T cells from patients with severe aplastic anemia and from healthy subjects underwent deep sequencing of TCR repertoires. Patients were enrolled under clinicaltrials.gov protocols 00001620, 01623167, 00001397, 00071045, 00081523 and 00961064 in the USA. Ficoll-Paque density gradient centrifugation was used to isolate peripheral blood mononuclear cells. Before DNA extraction, CD4+ and CD8+ T cells were sorted with FACS or magnetic beads.

TCR beta VDJ combination and CDR3 sequence profiling used genomic DNA as the template. An Illumina HiSeq 2000 was the platform used for TCR repertoire sequencing. For the original study's pipeline: Repertoires were assessed using TRBV/TRBJ rearrangement plots, CDR3 size and DJ length profiles, and Simpson's diversity index. Whichever DNA sequence was most abundant in the deep sequencing data was defined as the immunodominant clone. CDR3 amino acid sequences were checked for sharing between subjects and were compared against published repertoires and the VDJdb database. TCRdb handled the public reads itself, with Q25 trimming in fastp and clone calling in MiXCR, and kept productive beta chains. Rows merge per CDR3 protein into single entries with the most common DNA and genes. TCRdb assigned the V and J calls; the authors' analysis was not used. The sample table lists hundreds of thousands of distinct CDR3 sequences, around 33% of them with a count of one. The ten largest clones add up to under 0.95% of the sample.

Recombination joined TRBV2 with TRBJ2-3; TRBD2 is a weak D gene call, 5 bases matching. This TCR was sampled from a human donor with aplastic anemia. The specimen sequenced was sorted CD4+, CD8+, or CD8+CD57+ T cells (not recorded which) from PBMCs. The nucleotide sequence is given as TGTGCCAGCAGTGAAGCGGCGGGCCGCACAGATACGCAGTATTTT. It encodes CASSEAAGRTDTQYF.